A single sample is the source of the 15 T cell receptor beta chains below, sequenced in a study of cytomegalovirus exposure and HLA in healthy donors. The PCR employed 60 Vbeta primers together with 13 Jbeta primers. Using immunoSEQ multiplex PCR, the repertoire was profiled, and TCRdb retains in-frame clones only, with some absent. The table lists 150,000 or so clones, approximately 73% of them singletons. Sequenced sample: PBMCs. Receptors were obtained from a woman aged 18-29 years in good health and CMV-seronegative.

The chain is built from TRBV27 and TRBJ1-4; the D is unclear. Looked up from germline, CDR1 is MNHEY and CDR2 is SMNVEV (reference sequence). Trimming cost V 4 bases and J 7 bases, with 10 bases left between them. The CDR3 contains 13 residues. CDR3 sequence (DNA): TGTGCCAGCAGTTCCCGCCGGGGTGAAAAACTGTTTTTT. This encodes CASSSRRGEKLFF.

The V gene is TRBV5-6, the J gene TRBJ1-5; no clear D. Per germline, CDR1 SGHDT and CDR2 YYEEEE. The CDR3 spans 15 residues. Trimming left V 0 bases short and J 1 base short, with 8 bases between. The CDR3 reads CASSLDGRSNQPQHF. CDR3 DNA sequence: TGTGCCAGCAGCTTGGATGGGAGGAGCAATCAGCCCCAGCATTTT.

The V call is TRBV9, the J call TRBJ1-5; D unresolved. Germline CDR1 SGDLS, CDR2 YYNGEE. The CDR3 has 14 residues. V was clipped by 3 bases and J by 0 bases, with 7 bases between them. CDR3 residues: CASSAGISNQPQHF. Here the CDR3 DNA reads TGTGCCAGCAGCGCAGGAATTAGCAATCAGCCCCAGCATTTT.

This clone was seen a few times. The chain uses TRBV5-1 and TRBJ2-5; 9 bases match TRBD1. Germline V gene lookup returns CDR1 SGHRS and CDR2 YFSETQ. The CDR3 runs to 15 residues. Trimming cost V 6 bases and J 5 bases; bases outside gene matches: 11. The chain's CDR3 is CASKPGTGTSETQYF. The DNA for the CDR3 is TGCGCCAGCAAACCGGGGACAGGGACCTCGGAGACCCAGTACTTC.

The CDR3 DNA reads as TGTGCCAGCTCATCCAGGAGCAATCAGCCCCAGCATTTT. Translating gives CASSSRSNQPQHF. The chain has TRBV7-2 and TRBJ1-5; D is unresolved. V was shortened by 8 bases and J by 1 base, with 9 bases between the two germline ends. The germline V gene encodes CDR1 SGHTA and CDR2 FQGNSA. The CDR3 length is 13 residues.

The rearrangement uses TRBV7-8 and TRBJ2-3, with a weak D call TRBD2 (5 bases). Germline assignment: CDR1 SGHVS and CDR2 FQNEAQ. This CDR3 comprises 15 residues. With 3 bases removed from V and 4 bases from J, the gap between germline ends came to 14 bases. The CDR3 sequence: CASSFRDGGADTQYF. CDR3 in DNA: TGTGCCAGCAGCTTCCGGGATGGTGGGGCAGATACGCAGTATTTT.

The chain is built from TRBV5-1 and TRBJ1-3; TRBD1 might be the D (5 bases). The germline gives CDR1 SGHRS, CDR2 YFSETQ. The length of the CDR3 is 14 residues. Trimming cost V 0 bases and J 6 bases, with 10 bases left between them. The CDR3 here is CASSLAQGLNTIYF. For the CDR3, the DNA is TGCGCCAGCAGCTTGGCCCAGGGATTAAACACCATATATTTT.

The chain links TRBV27 to TRBJ2-5; 8 nucleotides align to TRBD1. The end of the DNA aligns better with TRBJ2-7, so the J call may be wrong. The CDR3 has 14 amino acids. Germline V gives CDR1 MNHEY, CDR2 SMNVEV (reference sequence). The CDR3, as DNA: TGTGCCAGCCGATGGACAGGGATTTTAGGCGAGCAGTACTTC. This sequence encodes CASRWTGILGEQYF.

The chain recombines TRBV4-2 with TRBJ1-2; D gene uncertain. CDR3 length equals 18 residues. The ends were cut back, 1 base at V and 8 bases at J, with 26 bases in the middle. Germline CDR1 LGHNA, CDR2 YNFKEQ. CDR3 protein: CASSQGGEAVSNLDGYTF. CDR3 DNA sequence: TGTGCCAGCAGCCAAGGTGGGGAGGCAGTCAGTAACTTAGACGGCTACACCTTC.

J is TRBJ2-7 and V is TRBV5-5; maybe TRBD1 (6 bases). In germline, CDR1 is SGHKS, CDR2 YYEKEE (reference sequence). The CDR3 spans 14 residues. V was shortened by 2 bases and J by 3 bases, with 12 bases between the two germline ends. In DNA, the CDR3 is TGTGCCAGCAGCTTTGGCAGGGGTAACTACGAGCAGTACTTC. Translating gives CASSFGRGNYEQYF.

The V and J genes are TRBV11-2 and TRBJ2-5; possible D gene TRBD1, 6 bases. Germline CDR1 reads SGHAT; CDR2 reads FQNNGV. Trimming removed 3 bases at V and 5 bases at J, with 10 bases between. The CDR3 extends over 13 amino acids. The CDR3 is CASSLQGPETQYF. The CDR3 DNA follows: TGTGCCAGCAGCTTGCAGGGGCCGGAGACCCAGTACTTC.

The chain uses TRBV6-1 and TRBJ2-7; 9 nucleotides align to TRBD1. The CDR3 contains 13 residues. Germline loops: CDR1 MNHNS, CDR2 SASEGT. Losses at the gene ends were 9 bases for V and 4 bases for J; bases not matched to a gene: 7. CDR3: CASRRTGAYEQYV. In DNA form, the CDR3 reads TGTGCCAGTAGACGGACAGGGGCTTACGAGCAGTACGTC.

V usage is TRBV18 and J usage is TRBJ1-4; perhaps TRBD1 as D (6 bases). V was clipped by 4 bases and J by 11 bases, with 8 bases between them. Germline V gene data show CDR1 as KGHSH and CDR2 as LQKENI. The CDR3 runs 11 residues. The CDR3 protein is CASSQGVKLFF. The CDR3 DNA reads TGTGCCAGCTCACAGGGGGTGAAACTGTTTTTT.

This chain uses TRBV13 with TRBJ2-7; 11 positions match TRBD2. The CDR3 runs 14 residues. After removal of 5 bases from V and 6 bases from J, the junction contained 6 bases not matched to a gene. Germline assignment: CDR1 PRHDT and CDR2 FYEKMQ (reference sequence). The DNA for the CDR3 is TGTGCCAGCAGCCTCACTAGCGGGAGAGGCGAGCAGTACGTC. It translates to CASSLTSGRGEQYV.

This chain uses TRBV9 with TRBJ1-2; 7 nucleotides line up with TRBD1. The CDR3 runs to 15 residues. CDR1 is SGDLS, CDR2 YYNGEE, per germline. V lost 2 bases to trimming and J lost 0 bases; unmatched junction nucleotides: 4. Here the CDR3 DNA reads TGTGCCAGCAGCGTGACAGGGTTAGCTAACTATGGCTACACCTTC. Translation gives CASSVTGLANYGYTF.